This is a list of T cell receptor beta chains from one sample in a study of cytomegalovirus exposure and HLA in healthy donors. Generated by immunoSEQ multiplex PCR, the TCRdb table keeps only in-frame clones and is missing some. The repertoire holds some 150,000 clones, with roughly 80% as singletons. Sequencing input: PBMCs. These receptor sequences come from a man aged 30 to 39 in good health and CMV-seronegative. Each CDR3 is given with its conserved first and last residue. Fields, in order: clone size, J gene, V gene, CDR3 length, D gene, CDR3 protein, CDR3 DNA. A D gene is named only where the DNA matches it firmly. The size entry is marked missing in some rows and otherwise reads once, few, many or a size class.

-	TRBJ2-7	TRBV27	14	TRBD2	CASSRGLAGYEQYF	TGTGCCAGCAGTAGAGGACTAGCGGGGTACGAGCAGTACTTC
-	TRBJ2-1	TRBV30	16	-	CAWRVRGGPPNNEQFF	TGTGCCTGGAGGGTACGGGGTGGGCCACCAAACAATGAGCAGTTCTTC
-	TRBJ1-5	TRBV5-1	16	-	CASSLGAGSGDQPQHF	TGCGCCAGCAGCTTGGGAGCAGGGTCGGGTGATCAGCCCCAGCATTTT
-	TRBJ2-1	TRBV7-2	17	TRBD2	CASSPFPGTSSYNEQFF	TGTGCCAGCAGCCCATTCCCCGGGACTAGCTCCTACAATGAGCAGTTCTTC
-	TRBJ2-3	TRBV29-1	16	TRBD2	CSVEERGTDSTDTQYF	TGCAGCGTTGAGGAGCGGGGGACTGATAGCACAGATACGCAGTATTTT
-	TRBJ2-3	TRBV7-3	15	TRBD2	CASTPPRASGDTQYF	TGTGCCAGCACCCCCCCCCGGGCTAGCGGAGATACGCAGTATTTT
-	TRBJ2-7	TRBV28	14	TRBD1	CASSLGTGGHEQYF	TGTGCCAGCAGCCTCGGGACAGGGGGCCACGAGCAGTACTTC
-	TRBJ1-3	TRBV28	14	TRBD1	CASSNPTGRNTIYF	TGTGCCAGCAGTAACCCGACAGGGAGAAACACCATATATTTT
once	TRBJ1-2	TRBV5-1	13	-	CASSPQEHYGYTF	TGCGCCAGCAGCCCACAGGAGCACTATGGCTACACCTTC
-	TRBJ1-2	TRBV19	14	-	CASRSTGTSYHYTF	TGTGCCAGTAGATCCACAGGGACCTCTTACCACTACACCTTC
-	TRBJ2-7	TRBV6-5	12	TRBD1	CATMDRGYEQYF	TGTGCCACCATGGACAGGGGCTACGAGCAGTACTTC
-	TRBJ2-3	TRBV29-1	13	-	CSVNKGGTDTQYF	TGCAGCGTTAATAAAGGGGGAACAGATACGCAGTATTTT
-	TRBJ2-1	TRBV13	17	TRBD2	CASSLGSWGGFVNEQFF	TGTGCCAGCAGCTTAGGTAGTTGGGGGGGATTTGTCAATGAGCAGTTCTTC
few	TRBJ1-5	TRBV28	15	-	CASSSTGHSNQPQHF	TGTGCCAGCAGTTCGACAGGTCATAGCAATCAGCCCCAGCATTTT
-	TRBJ1-2	TRBV5-6	14	-	CASSLVVAGSGYTF	TGTGCCAGCAGCTTGGTCGTAGCAGGGTCTGGCTACACCTTC
-	TRBJ2-7	TRBV5-6	14	-	CASSFGVSGPFDHF	TGTGCCAGCAGCTTCGGAGTCAGCGGGCCGTTTGATCACTTC
-	TRBJ1-2	TRBV6-5	15	TRBD1	CASSFDRTGLYGYTF	TGTGCCAGCAGCTTTGACCGGACAGGCCTCTATGGCTACACCTTC
-	TRBJ2-1	TRBV7-8	12	TRBD2	CASVSGYNEQFF	TGTGCCAGCGTTAGCGGGTACAATGAGCAGTTCTTC
-	TRBJ1-1	TRBV5-6	11	-	CASSSHTEAFF	TGTGCCAGCAGCTCTCACACTGAAGCTTTCTTT
-	TRBJ2-2	TRBV7-6	16	-	CASSSSTGANTGELFF	TGTGCCAGCAGCTCTTCGACAGGCGCGAACACCGGGGAGCTGTTTTTT
-	TRBJ2-7	TRBV4-3	16	-	CASSPQQGGFSYEQYF	TGCGCCAGCAGCCCTCAACAAGGGGGTTTCTCCTACGAGCAGTACTTC
once	TRBJ1-5	TRBV5-1	17	-	CASTQGPLPYSNQPQHF	TGCGCCAGCACACAGGGTCCTCTTCCCTATAGCAATCAGCCCCAGCATTTT
-	TRBJ1-1	TRBV30	13	-	CAWSVAGNTEAFF	TGTGCCTGGAGTGTGGCAGGGAACACTGAAGCTTTCTTT
once	TRBJ2-5	TRBV27	14	-	CASGGGRRQETQYF	TGTGCCAGCGGGGGCGGGAGACGTCAAGAGACCCAGTACTTC
-	TRBJ2-1	TRBV15	16	TRBD2	CATSPPVRGGPDEQFF	TGTGCCACCAGCCCCCCCGTGCGGGGGGGCCCAGATGAGCAGTTCTTC
-	TRBJ1-5	TRBV7-5	17	-	CVRSKGHLDFSNQPQHF	TGTGTCAGAAGCAAAGGACACCTAGACTTTAGCAATCAGCCCCAGCATTTT
-	TRBJ2-2	TRBV9	19	TRBD2	CASSVVRHEGGSNTGELFF	TGTGCCAGCAGCGTAGTTCGCCACGAGGGAGGGTCGAACACCGGGGAGCTGTTTTTT
few	TRBJ2-3	TRBV7-3	13	-	CASSLQGTDTQYF	TGTGCCAGCAGCTTACAGGGGACAGATACGCAGTATTTT
-	TRBJ1-1	TRBV27	13	TRBD1	CASSFTGGTEAFF	TGTGCCAGCAGTTTCACAGGGGGCACTGAAGCTTTCTTT
-	TRBJ2-3	TRBV14	16	TRBD2	CASSPLLAGERDTQYF	TGTGCCAGCAGCCCCCTCTTGGCGGGGGAGCGAGATACGCAGTATTTT
-	TRBJ1-5	TRBV6-1	17	-	CASSGTPGSGESQPQHF	TGTGCCAGCAGTGGGACACCGGGCTCGGGAGAGAGTCAGCCCCAGCATTTT
once	TRBJ1-5	TRBV28	14	-	CASSATGEDQPQHF	TGTGCCAGCAGTGCGACAGGAGAGGATCAGCCCCAGCATTTT
-	TRBJ1-2	TRBV6-5	15	-	CASSYTVQANYGYTF	TGTGCCAGCAGTTACACAGTTCAAGCTAACTATGGCTACACCTTC
-	TRBJ1-2	TRBV9	13	-	CASSVEGASGYTF	TGTGCCAGCAGCGTAGAGGGAGCGAGTGGCTACACCTTC
-	TRBJ1-1	TRBV6-5	15	-	CASSLTPGGETEAFF	TGTGCCAGCAGTTTAACTCCGGGGGGCGAGACTGAAGCTTTCTTT
-	TRBJ2-7	TRBV5-1	14	TRBD1	CASSLTGSSYEQYF	TGCGCCAGCAGTTTGACAGGGAGCTCCTACGAGCAGTACTTC
-	TRBJ1-2	TRBV5-1	14	TRBD1	CASRDRGSTRAPTF	TGCGCCAGCAGGGACAGGGGGTCAACTCGGGCTCCCACCTTC
-	TRBJ2-1	TRBV9	18	TRBD2	CASSARTSGRTNPGEQFF	TGTGCCAGCAGCGCGAGGACTAGCGGGAGAACTAATCCTGGTGAGCAGTTCTTC
-	TRBJ1-1	TRBV23-1	15	-	CASMGQPKGDTEAFF	TGCGCCAGCATGGGGCAGCCAAAGGGGGACACTGAAGCTTTCTTT
-	TRBJ1-2	TRBV5-4	13	-	CASSLAGGNGYTF	TGTGCCAGCAGCTTGGCGGGGGGAAATGGCTACACCTTC
-	TRBJ2-1	TRBV10-1	15	TRBD1	CASSESMGTGFRQFF	TGCGCCAGCAGTGAGTCTATGGGGACAGGTTTTCGGCAGTTCTTC
-	TRBJ1-5	TRBV6-1	15	TRBD1	CASRVRGLSNQPQHF	TGTGCCAGCAGGGTCAGGGGGCTCAGCAATCAGCCCCAGCATTTT
-	TRBJ2-4	TRBV27	14	TRBD1	CASKIFDRGNIQYF	TGTGCCAGCAAAATCTTTGACAGGGGAAACATTCAGTACTTC
-	TRBJ2-7	TRBV5-1	14	TRBD1	CASSFGTGPGEQYF	TGCGCCAGCAGCTTTGGGACAGGGCCGGGGGAGCAGTACTTC
-	TRBJ1-2	TRBV21-1	15	-	CASSKEGEGGDGYTF	TGTGCCAGCAGCAAAGAGGGTGAGGGAGGGGATGGCTACACCTTC
-	TRBJ2-7	TRBV9	15	TRBD1	CASSAADRLAYEQYF	TGTGCCAGCAGCGCCGCGGACAGGTTGGCCTACGAGCAGTACTTC
-	TRBJ1-1	TRBV5-1	14	TRBD1	CASSFRTGQGEAFF	TGCGCCAGCAGCTTTCGGACGGGACAGGGTGAAGCTTTCTTT
-	TRBJ2-7	TRBV27	13	TRBD1	CASSIRTGGLQYF	TGTGCCAGCAGTATCCGGACAGGGGGGCTGCAGTACTTC
once	TRBJ1-3	TRBV28	18	-	CASGKNVDRPLIGNTIYF	TGTGCCAGCGGGAAAAACGTTGACAGGCCTCTTATTGGAAACACCATATATTTT